This T cell receptor (beta chain) emerged from a study of T cell responses to AZD1222 COVID-19 vaccine (TCRdb year 2021). About the full investigation: TCR sequencing was performed for fewer than 250 trial participants, of whom 207 were given two doses of AZD1222 and 26 were given two doses of MenACWY control vaccine. Enrollment into the trials was organized by age into subgroups of 18-55, 56-69 and 70-plus years, and those subgroups contained roughly 140, 27 and 60 TCR-sequenced participants, respectively. The study at large found these results: Reportedly, almost half of the unique spike-specific TCRs recognized epitopes lying outside the regions that are mutated in the B.1.351 and B.1.1.7 variants. The whole spike protein was spanned by vaccine-associated CD4 TCRs, and dominant responses were seen in regions 160-218 and 743-854. Most participants were white British and females outnumbered males, and the authors suggested that clonal diversity may have been underestimated. The 56-69-year group was small, and its depth increase did not reach significance, likely because of low power. Because no day 14 peak-response samples were available, repertoires were characterized only after the peak T cell response. Spike-specific TCR breadth and depth rose significantly after two AZD1222 doses compared with day 0 and with MenACWY recipients. Only five to seven AZD1222 recipients were SARS-CoV-2 seropositive at baseline, limiting conclusions about previously exposed vaccinees.

As to this clone: Its antigen has not been determined. No much larger clone is present one base from it, and per-base qualities are unavailable.

The CDR3 regions of human TCRbeta chains were subjected to immunosequencing. Turning to the authors' computational methods: Repertoire TCRs were matched against a reference library of SARS-CoV-2-specific TCRs generated with the MIRA antigen-specificity platform. Breadth was defined as the fraction of unique TCRs that were SARS-CoV-2-associated. Depth was defined as the fraction of total T cells that were SARS-CoV-2-associated. Each spike-specific TCR was assigned to its reactive spike region and to a CD4 or CD8 class using the MIRA data. Log10-transformed breadth and depth values were compared by one-way ANOVA with Sidak's multiple comparisons tests. TCRdb limited this immuneACCESS table to in-frame rearrangements with V and J called. A share of clones is missing; checked studies link under half to unresolved V genes, and the rest is unexplained. Clonal size and the V and J genes are those of that table, whereas D and trimming came from the DNA. This sample comprises 80,000 to 95,000 clones, 90% of them detected only once. The leading ten clones occupy 5.4% of the sample.

In the paper's terms, the time point label means: about 28 days (+/-7) after the second vaccine dose. AZD1222 recipients with second doses at about 4 weeks or about 12 weeks were pooled, because spike-specific TCR depth and breadth did not differ between schedules. Samples from vaccinated people were obtained from the UK trials COV001 and COV002, which included a single-blind randomized controlled phase 2/3 trial of AZD1222 (ChAdOx1 nCoV-19) in healthy adults. For TCRbeta chain sequencing, PBMC samples were collected from trial participants at day 0 and at day 28 after the second dose. CDR1 and CDR2, per the germline V gene, are MGHRA and YSYEKL. Cut back by 1 base and 2 bases, the V and J ends lie 10 bases apart. Inclusive of the bounding cysteine and phenylalanine, the CDR3 is 15 residues long. The retained sequence is limited to the CDR3, 45 bases, with the frame set at the first base.

The sample in question was peripheral blood, obtained 28 days after the second AZD1222 dose. The clonotype comes from an adult who received the AZD1222 COVID-19 vaccine. Here the chain combines TRBV4-1 and TRBJ2-3; the D gene may be TRBD1 or TRBD2, since each aligns over 5 bases. DNA sequence: TGCGCCAGCAGCCAAGCCATGGGACCCACAGATACGCAGTATTTT. This sequence encodes CASSQAMGPTDTQYF.